These 6 T cell receptor beta chains were all obtained from the same sample, sequenced in a study of response to subunit inactivated influenza vaccine. TCRdb recomputed calls from the RT-PCR reads with MiXCR, one row per CDR3 protein. The table shows more than 450,000 distinct CDR3 sequences, with about 8% occurring only once. The source was PBMCs from blood, collected roughly 24 months after vaccination. The receptors here all came from a man aged 50 to 75 who received an inactivated influenza vaccine.

The chain uses TRBV4-1 and TRBJ2-6; TRBD1 matches 9 bases. Germline V lookup: CDR1 MGHRA, CDR2 YSYEKL. This CDR3 region has 19 residues. Unmatched junction bases numbered 13, after V lost 0 bases and J lost 7 bases. The CDR3 is CASSQDSGQGVRVANVLTF. The CDR3 nucleotides read TGCGCCAGCAGCCAAGATTCGGGACAGGGAGTACGGGTTGCCAACGTCCTGACTTTC.

This clonotype appeared many times. CDR3 nucleotide sequence: TGCGCCAGCAGCTTGGGACAGATCATGAACACTGAAGCTTTCTTT. Translating it yields CASSLGQIMNTEAFF. The chain couples TRBV5-1 to TRBJ1-1; D possibly corresponds to TRBD1 (5 bases). The CDR3 is 15 residues long. The ends were cut back, 0 bases at V and 0 bases at J, with 9 bases in the middle. Germline V CDR1 and CDR2: SGHRS, YFSETQ.

This clonotype was picked up many times. V gene TRBV3-1 combines with J gene TRBJ1-1; D uncertain. This CDR3 contains 14 residues. Germline V gene data show CDR1 as LGHDT and CDR2 as YNNKEL (reference sequence). Between the trimmed V and J ends, which lost 1 base and 1 base, there was a span of 7 bases. The DNA for the CDR3 is TGTGCCAGCAGCCAAGTGGGGTGGAACACTGAAGCTTTCTTT. The encoded protein is CASSQVGWNTEAFF.

In this sample, this clonotype turned up many times. The chain carries TRBV20-1 and TRBJ2-7; 11 nucleotides agree with TRBD2. Germline V lookup: CDR1 DFQATT, CDR2 SNEGSKA (reference sequence). The CDR3 loop spans 14 amino acids. V trimming: 5 bases; J trimming: 2 bases; junction bases outside the gene matches: 5. The CDR3 sequence is CSALLAGGTYEQYF. DNA of the CDR3: TGCAGTGCTCTCCTAGCGGGGGGCACCTACGAGCAGTACTTC.

In this sample, this clonotype turned up many times. CDR3 nucleotide sequence: TGTGCCAGCAGCCAGTCGGGACAGTTGTACTTC. Translated: CASSQSGQLYF. The rearrangement uses TRBV21-1 and TRBJ2-7; the table's D call TRBD1 went unverified against the DNA. TRBV21-1 is shown as a pseudogene. The CDR3 runs to 11 residues.

In its sample, this clonotype was seen a few times. The chain joins TRBV12-3 or TRBV12-4 to TRBJ2-1; D is uncertain. The CDR3 sequence is 15 residues long. V lost 5 bases and J lost 10, with 21 bases in between. Here the CDR3 DNA reads TGTGCCAGCAGTCCCGACCGGGCTTCTCATTGGGAGCAGTTCTTC. It translates to CASSPDRASHWEQFF.